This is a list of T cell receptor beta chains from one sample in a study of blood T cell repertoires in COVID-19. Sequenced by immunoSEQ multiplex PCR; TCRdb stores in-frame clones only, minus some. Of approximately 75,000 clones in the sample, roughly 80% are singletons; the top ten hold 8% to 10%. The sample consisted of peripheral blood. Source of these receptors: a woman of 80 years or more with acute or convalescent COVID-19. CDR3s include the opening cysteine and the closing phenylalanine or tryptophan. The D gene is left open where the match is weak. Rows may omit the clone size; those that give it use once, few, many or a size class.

CDR3: CASSVVGGHGYTF
DNA: TGTGCCAGCAGTGTCGTGGGGGGACATGGCTACACCTTC
J: TRBJ1-2
V: TRBV2
D: .
size: .

CDR3: CASTLKLGGELFF
DNA: TGCGCCAGCACCCTCAAGCTAGGCGGGGAGCTGTTTTTT
J: TRBJ2-2
V: TRBV10-2
D: .
size: once

CDR3: CASSGTGRGEKLFF
DNA: TGTGCCAGCAGTGGTACAGGGAGGGGCGAAAAACTGTTTTTT
J: TRBJ1-4
V: TRBV25-1
D: .
size: .

CDR3: CASSLGQASYNEQFF
DNA: TGTGCCAGCAGCCTGGGACAGGCCTCCTACAATGAGCAGTTCTTC
J: TRBJ2-1
V: TRBV7-2
D: TRBD1
size: .

CDR3: CASSARRGQGSYEQYF
DNA: TGCGCCAGCAGTGCTCGGAGGGGACAGGGGTCCTACGAGCAGTACTTC
J: TRBJ2-7
V: TRBV10-1
D: TRBD1
size: .

CDR3: CASSLVVTSGGGEQYF
DNA: TGTGCCAGCAGCTTAGTAGTGACTAGCGGGGGAGGCGAGCAGTACTTC
J: TRBJ2-7
V: TRBV7-8
D: TRBD2
size: .

CDR3: CASSPSGAMYQETQYF
DNA: TGTGCCAGCAGCCCTAGCGGGGCCATGTACCAAGAGACCCAGTACTTC
J: TRBJ2-5
V: TRBV6-2/TRBV6-3
D: TRBD2
size: .

CDR3: CAIGGTQETQYF
DNA: TGTGCCATCGGGGGGACCCAAGAGACCCAGTACTTC
J: TRBJ2-5
V: TRBV10-3
D: .
size: .

CDR3: CASSTMRRQGYEQYF
DNA: TGTGCCAGTAGCACCATGCGGCGACAGGGGTACGAGCAGTACTTC
J: TRBJ2-7
V: TRBV19
D: TRBD1
size: few

CDR3: CASSDSGTGLHF
DNA: TGTGCCAGCAGTGACTCCGGGACAGGACTCCACTTT
J: TRBJ1-6
V: TRBV6-4
D: TRBD1
size: .

CDR3: CASSQAGLAGSEQFF
DNA: TGCGCCAGCAGCCAAGCGGGACTAGCGGGGTCTGAGCAGTTCTTC
J: TRBJ2-1
V: TRBV4-1
D: TRBD2
size: many

CDR3: CASSSPVVLAKNIQYF
DNA: TGTGCCAGCAGTTCTCCCGTCGTTCTAGCCAAAAACATTCAGTACTTC
J: TRBJ2-4
V: TRBV2
D: .
size: .

CDR3: CASSRQGYGYTF
DNA: TGTGCCAGCAGTCGACAGGGCTATGGCTACACCTTC
J: TRBJ1-2
V: TRBV6-5
D: TRBD1
size: .

CDR3: CASSYRVTYEQYF
DNA: TGTGCCAGTAGTTATAGAGTAACCTACGAGCAGTACTTC
J: TRBJ2-7
V: TRBV19
D: .
size: .

CDR3: CASSLEPGVPGEQYF
DNA: TGCGCCAGCAGCTTGGAGCCAGGGGTCCCGGGGGAGCAGTACTTC
J: TRBJ2-7
V: TRBV5-1
D: .
size: .

CDR3: CASSFRENTEAFF
DNA: TGTGCCAGCAGTTTCAGGGAGAACACTGAAGCTTTCTTT
J: TRBJ1-1
V: TRBV2
D: .
size: .

CDR3: CASSAGTDPGEQFF
DNA: TGTGCCAGTAGTGCCGGGACAGACCCCGGGGAGCAGTTCTTC
J: TRBJ2-1
V: TRBV19
D: TRBD1
size: .

CDR3: CASSPWRSEGYEQYF
DNA: TGTGCCAGCTCACCATGGCGGAGCGAGGGTTACGAGCAGTACTTC
J: TRBJ2-7
V: TRBV18
D: .
size: .

CDR3: CASPGQANTGELFF
DNA: TGTGCCAGCCCAGGGCAGGCGAACACCGGGGAGCTGTTTTTT
J: TRBJ2-2
V: TRBV6-5
D: .
size: .

CDR3: CASSRLQGLPETQYF
DNA: TGTGCCAGCTCACGACTACAGGGTTTGCCAGAGACCCAGTACTTC
J: TRBJ2-5
V: TRBV18
D: .
size: .

CDR3: CASSLGWRGSFETQYF
DNA: TGCGCCAGCAGCTTGGGTTGGCGGGGAAGTTTTGAGACCCAGTACTTC
J: TRBJ2-5
V: TRBV5-1
D: .
size: .

CDR3: CASSTWGDQPQHF
DNA: TGTGCCAGCAGTACGTGGGGGGATCAGCCCCAGCATTTT
J: TRBJ1-5
V: TRBV12-3/TRBV12-4
D: .
size: .

CDR3: CASSQSIGVDEQYF
DNA: TGTGCCAGCAGCCAATCGATAGGGGTCGACGAGCAGTACTTC
J: TRBJ2-7
V: TRBV16
D: .
size: few

CDR3: CARSLRTGDLGYTF
DNA: TGTGCCAGAAGCTTGAGGACAGGGGATCTTGGCTACACCTTC
J: TRBJ1-2
V: TRBV5-3
D: TRBD1
size: .

CDR3: CASSGRVVSTDTQYF
DNA: TGTGCCAGCAGCGGCAGGGTGGTGAGCACAGATACGCAGTATTTT
J: TRBJ2-3
V: TRBV7-9
D: .
size: .

CDR3: CASSLGAQRETQYF
DNA: TGCGCCAGCAGCTTGGGGGCCCAAAGGGAGACCCAGTACTTC
J: TRBJ2-5
V: TRBV5-1
D: .
size: few

CDR3: CASSRTDRVGTEAFF
DNA: TGTGCCAGCAGCCGGACAGACAGGGTAGGCACTGAAGCTTTCTTT
J: TRBJ1-1
V: TRBV14
D: TRBD1
size: once

CDR3: CASMKDRITDTQYF
DNA: TGTGCCAGCATGAAGGACAGAATCACAGATACGCAGTATTTT
J: TRBJ2-3
V: TRBV27
D: .
size: .

CDR3: CASSQGSAGNTEAFF
DNA: TGTGCCAGCAGCCAAGGGTCGGCGGGGAACACTGAAGCTTTCTTT
J: TRBJ1-1
V: TRBV14
D: .
size: once

CDR3: CASSLGFGRLKGNTIYF
DNA: TGTGCCAGCAGCTTAGGCTTCGGACGCCTAAAGGGGAACACCATATATTTT
J: TRBJ1-3
V: TRBV7-2
D: .
size: .